The T cell receptor beta chain described here comes from a study of monozygotic twins with inflammatory bowel disease. An approximately 2.7 ml blood sample was drawn per donor. As to this clonotype: Antigen specificity is unknown.

General study results and limits: Added variability in patient repertoires may stem from differing immunosuppressive treatments.

TCRdb re-called the 5' RACE reads; one entry per CDR3 protein, DNA not given. Its table lists roughly 320,000 distinct CDR3 sequences. The CDR3 sequence is 19 residues long. The chain joins TRBV12-3 or TRBV12-4 to TRBJ2-7; TCRdb outputs TRBD1, but without DNA this stays unchecked. The sequence was collected from a human donor with ulcerative colitis or Crohn's disease, or a healthy co-twin of an affected twin (not recorded which). Sequencing input: blood. This chain's CDR3 is CASSSPISTPRHPAYEQYF.